This TCR beta chain comes out of a study of blood T cell repertoires in COVID-19. Study summary: Nucleic acid was either cDNA or gDNA, and it came from T cells, B-cell-depleted T cells, or PBMCs.

Original handling: Amplification from reference gene primers served as the basis for estimated nucleated cell counts. Clones were sequenced by immunoSEQ multiplex PCR, and TCRdb holds only the in-frame ones, with some missing. V and J calls plus clone size are reproduced from that table; the DNA served to infer D and trimming. The data hold roughly 15,000 clones, with about 88% observed a single time. The sample was peripheral blood. This receptor was taken from a woman of 80 years or more with COVID-19, enrolled during active disease.

The CDR3 region has the DNA TGTGCCAGCAGTGACTCAACAGGGGGCGTCGATCAGCCCCAGCATTTT. Translated, it gives CASSDSTGGVDQPQHF. The chain links TRBV6-4 to TRBJ1-5, with 9 bases fitting TRBD1. V gave up 0 bases and J gave up 5 bases; unmatched junction bases: 5. Germline lookup yields CDR1 MRHNA and CDR2 SNTAGT. The CDR3 is 16 amino acids.